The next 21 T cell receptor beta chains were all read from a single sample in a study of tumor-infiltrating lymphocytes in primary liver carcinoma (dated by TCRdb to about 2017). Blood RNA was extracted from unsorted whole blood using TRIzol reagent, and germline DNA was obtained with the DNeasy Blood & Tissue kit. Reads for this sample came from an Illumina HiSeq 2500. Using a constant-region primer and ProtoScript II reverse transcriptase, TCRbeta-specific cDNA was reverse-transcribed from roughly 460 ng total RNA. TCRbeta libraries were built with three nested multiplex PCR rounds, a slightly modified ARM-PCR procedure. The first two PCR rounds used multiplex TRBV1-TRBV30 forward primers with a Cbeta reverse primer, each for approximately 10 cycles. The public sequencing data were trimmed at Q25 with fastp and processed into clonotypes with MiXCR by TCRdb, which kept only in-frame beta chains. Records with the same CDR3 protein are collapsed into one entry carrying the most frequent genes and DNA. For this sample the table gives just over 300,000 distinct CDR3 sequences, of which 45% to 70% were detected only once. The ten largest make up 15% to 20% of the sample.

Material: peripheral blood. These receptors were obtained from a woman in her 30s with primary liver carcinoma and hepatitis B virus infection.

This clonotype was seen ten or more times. The CDR3 DNA is TGCAGCGTTGGTGGGAGCGGGAGGGCCGCAGGGGAGCAGTACTTC. Translated, it gives CSVGGSGRAAGEQYF. The chain combines TRBV29-1 with TRBJ2-7, with 10 bases aligning to TRBD2. With 4 bases clipped from V and 7 bases from J, the junction kept 13 bases outside the gene matches. Germline loops: CDR1 SQVTM, CDR2 ANQGSEA. The CDR3 covers 15 residues.

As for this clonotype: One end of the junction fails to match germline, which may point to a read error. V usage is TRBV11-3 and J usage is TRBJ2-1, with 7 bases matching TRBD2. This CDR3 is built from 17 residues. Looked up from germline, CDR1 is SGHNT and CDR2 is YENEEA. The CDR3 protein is CASSARPGLSSYNEHFF. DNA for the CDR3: TGTGCTAGCAGCGCCCGTCCGGGACTAAGCTCCTACAATGAGCACTTCTTC.

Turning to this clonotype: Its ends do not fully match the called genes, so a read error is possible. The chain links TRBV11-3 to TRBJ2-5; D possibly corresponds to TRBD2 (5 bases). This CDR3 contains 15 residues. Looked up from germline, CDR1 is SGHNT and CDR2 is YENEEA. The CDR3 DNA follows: TGTGCCAGCAGCTTAGGGGAGAACGCACAAGAGACACAGTACTTC. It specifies CASSLGENAQETQYF.

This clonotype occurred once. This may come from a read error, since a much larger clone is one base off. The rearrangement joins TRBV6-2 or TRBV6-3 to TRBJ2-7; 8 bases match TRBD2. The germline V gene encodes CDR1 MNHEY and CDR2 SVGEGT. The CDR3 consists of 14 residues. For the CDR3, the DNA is TGTACCAGCAGTCTGGCGGGAGGAGGAGGCGAGCAGTACTTC. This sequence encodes CTSSLAGGGGEQYF.

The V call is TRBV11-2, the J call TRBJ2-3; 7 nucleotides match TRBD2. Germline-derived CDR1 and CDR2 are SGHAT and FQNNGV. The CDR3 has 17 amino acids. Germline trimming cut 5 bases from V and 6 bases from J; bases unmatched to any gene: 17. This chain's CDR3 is CASSPTRTSSPGDTQYF. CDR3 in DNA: TGTGCCAGCAGCCCAACGAGGACTAGTTCCCCGGGGGATACGCAGTATTTT.

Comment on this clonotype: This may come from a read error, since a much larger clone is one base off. The chain's CDR3 is CVSSQEPGGPDEQFF. The CDR3 region has the DNA TGCGTCAGCAGCCAAGAGCCGGGAGGGCCCGATGAGCAGTTCTTC. The chain combines TRBV4-1 with TRBJ2-1, with 8 bases fitting TRBD2. This CDR3 has 15 residues. Germline CDR1 and CDR2: MGHRA and YSYEKL.

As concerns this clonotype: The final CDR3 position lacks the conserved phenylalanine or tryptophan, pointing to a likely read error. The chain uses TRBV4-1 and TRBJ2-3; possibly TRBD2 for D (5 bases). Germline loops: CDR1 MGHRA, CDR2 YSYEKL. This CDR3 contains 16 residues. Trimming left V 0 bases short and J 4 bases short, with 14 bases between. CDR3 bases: TGCGCCAGCAGCCAAGATATGAGGGATCGATCAGATACGCAGTATCTT. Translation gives CASSQDMRDRSDTQYL.

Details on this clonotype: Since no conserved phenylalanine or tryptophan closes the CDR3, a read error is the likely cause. CDR3 loop: CASSTSQGEYQPQHV. The CDR3 coding sequence is TGTGCCAGCAGTACTTCACAGGGAGAGTATCAGCCCCAGCATGTT. The gene calls are TRBV28 and TRBJ1-5, with D possibly TRBD1 on 6 matching bases. The germline CDR1 and CDR2 sequences are MDHEN and SYDVKM. V lost 5 bases and J 5 bases, leaving 16 bases between the germline ends. The CDR3 totals 15 residues.

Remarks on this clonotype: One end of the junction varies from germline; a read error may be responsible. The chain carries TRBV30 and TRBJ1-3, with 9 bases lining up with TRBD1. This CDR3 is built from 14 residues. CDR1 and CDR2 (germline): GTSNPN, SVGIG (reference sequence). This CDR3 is CAWRLTGGGNTVYF. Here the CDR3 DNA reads TGTGCCTGGAGGCTGACAGGGGGTGGAAACACCGTATATTTT.

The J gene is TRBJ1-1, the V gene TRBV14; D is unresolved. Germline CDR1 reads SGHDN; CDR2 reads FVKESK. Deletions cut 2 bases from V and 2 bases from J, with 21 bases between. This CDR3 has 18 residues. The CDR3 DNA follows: TGTGCCAGCAGCCAACGTAGAGGAACAAACCTGTGCAACACTGAAGCTTTCTTT. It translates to CASSQRRGTNLCNTEAFF.

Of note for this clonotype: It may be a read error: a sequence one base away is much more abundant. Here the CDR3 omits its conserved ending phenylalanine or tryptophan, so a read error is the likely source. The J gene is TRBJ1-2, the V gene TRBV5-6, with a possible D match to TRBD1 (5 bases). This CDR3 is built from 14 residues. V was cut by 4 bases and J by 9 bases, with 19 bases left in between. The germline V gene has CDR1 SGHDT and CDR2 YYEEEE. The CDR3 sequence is CASSATAFRDSYTS. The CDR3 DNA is TGTGCCAGCAGCGCAACCGCGTTCAGGGATAGCTACACCTCC.

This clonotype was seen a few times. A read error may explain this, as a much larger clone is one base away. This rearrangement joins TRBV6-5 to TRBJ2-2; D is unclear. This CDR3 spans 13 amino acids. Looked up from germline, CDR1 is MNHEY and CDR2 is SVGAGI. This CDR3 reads CTTLWSDTGELFF. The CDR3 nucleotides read TGTACCACGCTTTGGTCGGACACCGGGGAGCTGTTTTTT.

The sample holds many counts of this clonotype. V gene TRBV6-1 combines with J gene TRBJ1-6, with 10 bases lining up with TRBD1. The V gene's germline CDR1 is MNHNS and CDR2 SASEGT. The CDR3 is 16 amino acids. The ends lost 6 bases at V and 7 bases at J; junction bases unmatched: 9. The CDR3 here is CASRPGQGFWNSPLHF. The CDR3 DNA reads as TGTGCCAGCAGACCGGGACAGGGGTTTTGGAATTCACCCCTCCACTTT.

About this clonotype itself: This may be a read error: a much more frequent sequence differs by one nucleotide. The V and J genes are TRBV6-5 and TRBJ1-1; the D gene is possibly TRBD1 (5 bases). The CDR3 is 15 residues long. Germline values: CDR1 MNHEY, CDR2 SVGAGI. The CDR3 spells CASSTPQGGNTGAFF. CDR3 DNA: TGTGCCAGCAGTACGCCCCAGGGAGGGAACACTGGAGCTTTCTTT.

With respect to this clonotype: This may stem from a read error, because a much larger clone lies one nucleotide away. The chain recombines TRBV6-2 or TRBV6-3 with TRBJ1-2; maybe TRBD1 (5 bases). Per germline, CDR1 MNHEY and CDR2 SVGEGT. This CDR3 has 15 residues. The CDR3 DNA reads TGTGCCAGCGGTTACTCGGGGAGACAGAACTATGGCTACACCTTC. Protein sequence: CASGYSGRQNYGYTF.

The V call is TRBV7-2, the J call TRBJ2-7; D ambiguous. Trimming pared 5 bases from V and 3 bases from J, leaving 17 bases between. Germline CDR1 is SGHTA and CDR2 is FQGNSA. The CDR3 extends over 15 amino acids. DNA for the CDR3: TGTGCCAGCAGCCTCTCCGGGCAAAAGGGCTACGAGCAGTACTTC. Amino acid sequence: CASSLSGQKGYEQYF.

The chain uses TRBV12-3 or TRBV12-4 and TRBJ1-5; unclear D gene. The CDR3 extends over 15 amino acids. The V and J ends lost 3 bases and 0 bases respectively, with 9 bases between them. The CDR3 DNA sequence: TGTGCCAGCAGTTTCGGGGTTTATAGCAATCAGCCCCAGCATTTT. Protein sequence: CASSFGVYSNQPQHF.

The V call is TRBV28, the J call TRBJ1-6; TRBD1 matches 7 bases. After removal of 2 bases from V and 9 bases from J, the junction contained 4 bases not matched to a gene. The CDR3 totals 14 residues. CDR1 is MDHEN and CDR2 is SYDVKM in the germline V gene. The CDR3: CASSLNRGGSPLHF. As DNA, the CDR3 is TGTGCCAGCAGTTTAAACAGGGGAGGTTCACCCCTCCACTTT.

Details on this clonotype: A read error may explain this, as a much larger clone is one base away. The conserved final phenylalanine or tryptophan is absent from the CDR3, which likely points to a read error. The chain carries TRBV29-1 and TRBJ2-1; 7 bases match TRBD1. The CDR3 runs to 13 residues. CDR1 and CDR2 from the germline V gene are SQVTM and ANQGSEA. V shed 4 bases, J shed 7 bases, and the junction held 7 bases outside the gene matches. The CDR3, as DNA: TGCAGCGTTGCATGGCAGGGGGAAAATGAGCAGTTCTCC. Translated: CSVAWQGENEQFS.

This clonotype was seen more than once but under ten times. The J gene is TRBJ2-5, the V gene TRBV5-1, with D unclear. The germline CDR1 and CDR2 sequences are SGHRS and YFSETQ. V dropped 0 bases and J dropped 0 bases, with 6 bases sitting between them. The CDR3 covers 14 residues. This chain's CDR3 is CASSLVPNQETQYF. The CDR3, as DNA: TGCGCCAGCAGCTTGGTCCCGAACCAAGAGACCCAGTACTTC.

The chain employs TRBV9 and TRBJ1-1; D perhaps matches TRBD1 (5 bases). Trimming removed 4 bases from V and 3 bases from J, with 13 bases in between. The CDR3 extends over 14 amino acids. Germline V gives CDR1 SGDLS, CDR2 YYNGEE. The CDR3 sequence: CASSPRQGDTEAFF. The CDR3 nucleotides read TGTGCCAGCAGCCCTCGCCAAGGGGACACTGAAGCTTTCTTT.